The next 19 T cell receptor beta chains were all read from a single sample in a study of blood T cell repertoires in COVID-19. Only in-frame clones appear in the TCRdb table, and some are missing; sequencing was by immunoSEQ multiplex PCR. The sample shows about 210,000 clones, around 87% of them seen only once. The specimen was PBMCs or T cells enriched from blood (not recorded which). The receptor set was obtained from a man between 25 and 39 years old in a cohort exposed to, infected with or recovered from COVID-19 (not recorded which).

This rearrangement joins TRBV5-5 to TRBJ2-7; 7 bases align to TRBD1. Unmatched junction bases numbered 11, after V lost 5 bases and J lost 6 bases. Germline-derived CDR1 and CDR2 are SGHKS and YYEKEE (reference sequence). The CDR3 is made up of 14 amino acids. In nucleotides, the CDR3 is TGTGCCAGCAGACCGACAGGGTTAGTAGGCGAGCAGTACTTC. It encodes CASRPTGLVGEQYF.

The chain employs TRBV4-1 and TRBJ2-7; D is ambiguous. V was clipped by 0 bases and J by 6 bases, with 9 bases between them. This CDR3 has 13 amino acids. Germline CDR1 and CDR2: MGHRA and YSYEKL. CDR3 region: CASSQDPGAEQYF. The CDR3 DNA is TGCGCCAGCAGCCAAGATCCGGGTGCCGAGCAGTACTTC.

The V call is TRBV28, the J call TRBJ1-1, with no clear D. Trimming pared 3 bases from V and 1 base from J, leaving 12 bases between. CDR3 length: 15 residues. Germline lookup yields CDR1 MDHEN and CDR2 SYDVKM. CDR3 loop: CASSLKGGWNTEAFF. The CDR3 DNA reads TGTGCCAGCAGTTTGAAGGGAGGCTGGAACACTGAAGCTTTCTTT.

V and J are TRBV14 and TRBJ2-1, with 8 bases identical to TRBD1. With 4 bases clipped from V and 5 bases from J, the junction kept 19 bases outside the gene matches. This CDR3 is 19 amino acids long. CDR1 SGHDN and CDR2 FVKESK come from the germline V gene. This CDR3 is CASSRVQGALAANDNEQFF. CDR3 coding DNA: TGTGCCAGCAGCCGGGTTCAGGGGGCTTTAGCGGCTAACGACAATGAGCAGTTCTTC. Together with reference TRBV14 and TRBJ2-1, the CDR3 gives the full variable domain: EAGVTQFPSHSVIEKGQTVTLRCDPISGHDNLYWYRRVMGKEIKFLLHFVKESKQDESGMPNNRFLAERTGGTYSTLKVQPAELEDSGVYFCASSRVQGALAANDNEQFFGPGTRLTVL.

The gene calls are TRBV7-3 and TRBJ2-1; 9 bases line up with TRBD2. V gave up 0 bases and J gave up 8 bases; unmatched junction bases: 5. CDR1 SGHTA and CDR2 FQGTGA come from the germline V gene. The CDR3 spans 15 residues. The CDR3 bases are TGTGCCAGCAGCTTAACGGCGGGAGGGCCCGATGAGCAGTTCTTC. Its protein is CASSLTAGGPDEQFF.

This chain connects TRBV27 to TRBJ1-6; 8 bases are a match to TRBD1. The CDR3 has 15 residues. With V trimmed by 7 bases and J by 4 bases, 6 bases remained unmatched. Germline-derived CDR1 and CDR2 are MNHEY and SMNVEV (reference sequence). This chain's CDR3 is CASTQGAQYNSPLHF. CDR3 DNA sequence: TGTGCCAGCACCCAGGGGGCCCAATATAATTCACCCCTCCACTTT.

This chain connects TRBV5-1 to TRBJ2-1; D is uncertain. The length of the CDR3 is 15 residues. The germline V gene has CDR1 SGHRS and CDR2 YFSETQ. The V end was cut by 0 bases, the J end by 2 bases, with 9 bases between. CDR3 sequence: CASSLVGDTYNEQFF. The CDR3, as DNA: TGCGCCAGCAGCTTGGTTGGCGACACCTACAATGAGCAGTTCTTC.

The rearrangement uses TRBV4-1 and TRBJ2-1, with 8 nucleotides matching TRBD2. The V segment lost 5 bases and the J segment 9 bases; nucleotides outside the gene matches: 9. Germline V gene sequence: CDR1 MGHRA, CDR2 YSYEKL. This CDR3 contains 14 residues. The CDR3 here is CASSGERERTEQFF. The CDR3 nucleotides read TGCGCCAGCAGCGGTGAGCGGGAGAGGACTGAGCAGTTCTTC.

The V and J genes are TRBV7-9 and TRBJ1-2; D call uncertain. The germline V gene has CDR1 SEHNR and CDR2 FQNEAQ (reference sequence). The germline V and J ends were trimmed by 5 bases and 2 bases, with 9 bases remaining between them. This CDR3 contains 13 residues. The CDR3 DNA reads as TGTGCCAGCAGCAGAGGAATCAACTATGGCTACACCTTC. It codes for CASSRGINYGYTF.

The rearrangement joins TRBV19 to TRBJ2-1; 7 bases align to TRBD1. The CDR3 contains 18 residues. V was pared by 5 bases and J by 0 bases, with 13 bases of the junction left unmatched. The V gene's germline CDR1 is LNHDA and CDR2 SQIVND (reference sequence). The CDR3 coding sequence is TGTGCCAGTAGTCCCTACTACAGGGGTCCGAGCTCCTACAATGAGCAGTTCTTC. Protein: CASSPYYRGPSSYNEQFF.

V usage is TRBV6-5 and J usage is TRBJ1-1; TRBD1 matches 7 bases. The CDR3 covers 14 residues. With V trimmed by 4 bases and J by 4 bases, 6 bases remained unmatched. The germline V gene has CDR1 MNHEY and CDR2 SVGAGI. The chain's CDR3 is CASSSYRGLTEAFF. The CDR3 DNA reads as TGTGCCAGCAGTTCTTACAGGGGACTCACTGAAGCTTTCTTT.

The chain employs TRBV18 and TRBJ2-7; 11 nucleotides align to TRBD1. V was clipped by 3 bases and J by 3 bases; unmatched bases: 7. Germline assignment: CDR1 KGHSH and CDR2 LQKENI. The CDR3 length is 16 residues. Here the CDR3 reads CASSPGPGQGVYEQYF. In nucleotides, the CDR3 is TGTGCCAGCTCACCGGGACCGGGACAGGGGGTCTACGAGCAGTACTTC.

Comments on this clone: At the DNA level, this CDR3 is encoded by other sequences in the same sample as well. This chain connects TRBV7-6 to TRBJ1-1; weak D call: TRBD1 (5 bases). The germline gives CDR1 SGHVS, CDR2 FNYEAQ. The V end lost 4 bases, the J end lost 3 bases, and 9 bases lay between the germline ends. This CDR3 region has 13 residues. CDR3 sequence (DNA): TGTGCCAGCAGCTCCCAGGGTTACACTGAAGCTTTCTTT. Its protein product is CASSSQGYTEAFF.

This chain's CDR3 is CASSAGRPEANVLTF. The CDR3 bases are TGTGCCAGCAGTGCGGGCCGACCGGAGGCCAACGTCCTGACTTTC. The genes are TRBV5-5 and TRBJ2-6; possibly TRBD2 for D (5 bases). Trimming cost V 5 bases and J 6 bases, with 15 bases left between them. CDR3 length equals 15 residues. The germline gives CDR1 SGHKS, CDR2 YYEKEE (reference sequence).

V usage is TRBV29-1 and J usage is TRBJ2-7; 9 positions match TRBD2. J lost 1 base, V lost 6 bases, and 7 bases had no gene match. Per the germline V gene, CDR1 is SQVTM and CDR2 is ANQGSEA. The CDR3 spans 14 residues. This CDR3 reads CSVGLALDSYEQYF. CDR3 DNA: TGCAGCGTCGGACTAGCGCTAGATTCCTACGAGCAGTACTTC.

The chain uses TRBV27 and TRBJ1-3, with a possible D match to TRBD1 (6 bases). V lost 6 bases and J 3 bases, leaving 9 bases between the germline ends. Germline V gene data show CDR1 as MNHEY and CDR2 as SMNVEV (reference sequence). This CDR3 contains 13 residues. The CDR3 here is CASSTGSGNTIYF. For the CDR3, the DNA is TGTGCCAGCAGCACAGGGAGTGGAAACACCATATATTTT.

The J gene is TRBJ1-2, the V gene TRBV9; 9 positions match TRBD1. The CDR3 length is 14 residues. V lost 4 bases, J lost 3 bases, and 4 bases stayed unmatched. CDR1 and CDR2 (germline): SGDLS, YYNGEE. The CDR3 protein is CASSLTGGYYGYTF. DNA for the CDR3: TGTGCCAGCAGCCTTACAGGGGGCTACTATGGCTACACCTTC.

V gene TRBV9 combines with J gene TRBJ2-1, with 10 nucleotides matching TRBD2. This CDR3 has 17 amino acids. Losses at the gene ends were 3 bases for V and 7 bases for J; bases not matched to a gene: 13. The germline V gene has CDR1 SGDLS and CDR2 YYNGEE. For the CDR3, the DNA is TGTGCCAGCAGCGATCCATCAGCGGGAGGGCCTAGAAATGAGCAGTTCTTC. Its protein product is CASSDPSAGGPRNEQFF. The entire variable domain, with the rest obtained from reference TRBV9 and TRBJ2-1, is as follows: DSGVTQTPKHLITATGQRVTLRCSPRSGDLSVYWYQQSLDQGLQFLIQYYNGEERAKGNILERFSAQQFPDLHSELNLSSLELGDSALYFCASSDPSAGGPRNEQFFGPGTRLTVL.

V is TRBV7-9 and J is TRBJ1-5; no clear D. The germline CDR1 and CDR2 sequences are SEHNR and FQNEAQ (reference sequence). This CDR3 comprises 15 residues. V was shortened by 1 base and J by 2 bases, with 9 bases between the two germline ends. The CDR3 loop reads CASSLGSSGNQPQHF. The CDR3 DNA reads TGTGCCAGCAGCTTAGGGTCCTCGGGCAATCAGCCCCAGCATTTT.